This T cell receptor (beta chain) came from a study of T-cell memory formation after mild COVID-19. Across the whole study: Largely, TCR clusters stayed within a single donor. The study's findings and limits: A balance of CD4 and CD8 characterized clones contracting day 15 to 85, whereas later expanders leaned CD4+. Largely, contracting CD4+ clones fell within CM and EM, and contracting CD8+ clones within EMRA.

TCRdb processed the 5' RACE reads anew with MiXCR; each CDR3 protein has one entry. The sample includes about 320,000 distinct CDR3 sequences, 14% of them seen just once. This clonotype was observed a handful of times. No antigen is known for it. The ends were cut back, 1 base at V and 11 bases at J, with 9 bases in the middle. Germline CDR1 and CDR2: MGHRA and YSYEKL. The CDR3 has 13 amino acids. Sequenced: PBMCs or a T cell subset sorted from them (not recorded which). This receptor was taken from a man aged 18 to 30 who had mild COVID-19 (a few samples of this study predate the infection). Cell type and time point are not known. The V call is TRBV4-1, the J call TRBJ1-6, with D unclear. CDR3 DNA: TGCGCCAGCAGCCAAGTTGGAGTAGCACCCCTCCACTTT. Translation gives CASSQVGVAPLHF.